This TCR beta chain stems from a study of blood T cell repertoires in COVID-19. The overall study: T cells, B-cell-depleted T cells, or PBMCs provided the cDNA or gDNA that served as material.

Study processing details: How many nucleated cells were present was estimated from reference gene primer amplification. Only in-frame clones appear in the TCRdb table, and some are missing; sequencing was by immunoSEQ multiplex PCR. D and trimming come from the DNA, and the V and J calls and clone size come from that table. The sample has 150,000 to 200,000 clones; about 85% are singletons. This TCR came from a woman aged 80 or over in a cohort sampled during active or convalescent COVID-19. Sample: peripheral blood.

The CDR3 DNA reads as TGTGCCAGCAGTTTCCCAATCGGCCGGACAGGGAGGGATGAGCAGTTCTTC. It encodes CASSFPIGRTGRDEQFF. V and J are TRBV27 and TRBJ2-1; possibly TRBD1 for D (8 bases). The CDR3 runs 17 residues. The V gene lost 3 bases and the J gene lost 8 bases, with 23 bases spanning the gap. CDR1 and CDR2 (germline): MNHEY, SMNVEV (reference sequence).